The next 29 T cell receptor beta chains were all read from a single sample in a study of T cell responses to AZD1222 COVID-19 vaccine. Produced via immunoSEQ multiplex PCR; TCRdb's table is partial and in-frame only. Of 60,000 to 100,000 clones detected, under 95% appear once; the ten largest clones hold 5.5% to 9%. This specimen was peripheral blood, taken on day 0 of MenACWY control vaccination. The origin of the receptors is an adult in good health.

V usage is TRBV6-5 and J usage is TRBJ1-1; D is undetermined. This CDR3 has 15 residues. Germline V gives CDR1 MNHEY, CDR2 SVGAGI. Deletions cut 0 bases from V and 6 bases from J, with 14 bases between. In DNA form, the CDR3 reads TGTGCCAGCAGTTACTCTTCGGGGTGGAAGGCTGAAGCTTTCTTT. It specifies CASSYSSGWKAEAFF.

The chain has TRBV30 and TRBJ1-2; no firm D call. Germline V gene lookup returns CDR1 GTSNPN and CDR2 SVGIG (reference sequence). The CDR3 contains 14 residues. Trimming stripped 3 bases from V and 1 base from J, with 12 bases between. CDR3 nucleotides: TGTGCCTGGAGCACACTTGGAATTAACTATGGCTACACCTTC. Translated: CAWSTLGINYGYTF.

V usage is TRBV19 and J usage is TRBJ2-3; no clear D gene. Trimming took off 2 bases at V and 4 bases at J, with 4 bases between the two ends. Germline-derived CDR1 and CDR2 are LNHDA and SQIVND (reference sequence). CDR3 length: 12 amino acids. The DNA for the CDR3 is TGTGCCAGTAGTATACGGCCAGATACGCAGTATTTT. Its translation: CASSIRPDTQYF.

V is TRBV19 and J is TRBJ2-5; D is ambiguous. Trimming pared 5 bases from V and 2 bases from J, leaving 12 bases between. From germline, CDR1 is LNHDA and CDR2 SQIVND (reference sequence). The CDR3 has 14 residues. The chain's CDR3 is CASSQAGRQETQYF. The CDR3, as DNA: TGTGCCAGTAGTCAGGCCGGCAGACAAGAGACCCAGTACTTC.

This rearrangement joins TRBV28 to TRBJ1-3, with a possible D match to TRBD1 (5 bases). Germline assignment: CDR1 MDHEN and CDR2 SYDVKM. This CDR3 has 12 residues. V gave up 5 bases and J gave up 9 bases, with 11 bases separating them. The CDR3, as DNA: TGTGCCAGCAGTCCGACGACAGCCACCATATATTTT. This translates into CASSPTTATIYF.

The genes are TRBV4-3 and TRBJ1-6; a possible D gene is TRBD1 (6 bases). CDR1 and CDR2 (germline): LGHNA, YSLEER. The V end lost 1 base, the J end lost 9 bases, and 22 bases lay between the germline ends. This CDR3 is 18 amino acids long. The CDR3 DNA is TGCGCCAGCAGCCAAGTTTCGAATTTTCCAGGGGTTTTTTCACCCCTCCACTTT. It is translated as CASSQVSNFPGVFSPLHF.

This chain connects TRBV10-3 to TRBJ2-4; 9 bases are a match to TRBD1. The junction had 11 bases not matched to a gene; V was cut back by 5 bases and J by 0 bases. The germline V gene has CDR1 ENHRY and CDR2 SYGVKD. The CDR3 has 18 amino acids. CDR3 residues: CAISRDRVLRGAKNIQYF. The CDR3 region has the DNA TGTGCCATCAGTAGGGACAGGGTTCTCCGGGGAGCCAAAAACATTCAGTACTTC.

In DNA form, the CDR3 reads TGTGCCAGCAGTTATGGGGGTATGGGTCAGCCCCAGCATTTT. It yields the protein CASSYGGMGQPQHF. This rearrangement joins TRBV6-2 or TRBV6-3 to TRBJ1-5, with D perhaps matching TRBD1 (5 bases). Germline V CDR1 and CDR2: MNHEY, SVGEGT. V was cut by 3 bases and J by 6 bases, with 12 bases left in between. This CDR3 is built from 14 residues.

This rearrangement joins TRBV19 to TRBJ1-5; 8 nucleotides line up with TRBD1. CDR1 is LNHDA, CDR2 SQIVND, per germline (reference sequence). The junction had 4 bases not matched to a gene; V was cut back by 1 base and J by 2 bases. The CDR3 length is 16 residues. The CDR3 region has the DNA TGTGCCAGTAGTATAGTTGCAGGGGGCGGCAATCAGCCCCAGCATTTT. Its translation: CASSIVAGGGNQPQHF.

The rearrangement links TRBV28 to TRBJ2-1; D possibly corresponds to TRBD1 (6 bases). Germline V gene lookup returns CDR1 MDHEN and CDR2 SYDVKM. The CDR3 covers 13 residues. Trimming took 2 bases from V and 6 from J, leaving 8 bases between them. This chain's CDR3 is CASSLGRGNEQFF. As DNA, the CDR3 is TGTGCCAGCAGTTTAGGCAGGGGCAATGAGCAGTTCTTC.

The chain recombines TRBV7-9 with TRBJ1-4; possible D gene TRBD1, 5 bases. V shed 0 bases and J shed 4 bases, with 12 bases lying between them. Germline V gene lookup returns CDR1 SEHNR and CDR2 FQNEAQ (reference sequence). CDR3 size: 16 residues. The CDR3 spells CASSLAVRGDNEKLFF. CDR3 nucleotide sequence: TGTGCCAGCAGCTTAGCGGTGCGGGGCGATAATGAAAAACTGTTTTTT.

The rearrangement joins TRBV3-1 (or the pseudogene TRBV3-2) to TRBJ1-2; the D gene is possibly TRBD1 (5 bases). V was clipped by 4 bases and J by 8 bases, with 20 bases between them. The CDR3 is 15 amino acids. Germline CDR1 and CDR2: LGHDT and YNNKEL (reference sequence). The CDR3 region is CASSPPGGKGIGYTF. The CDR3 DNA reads TGTGCCAGCAGCCCACCGGGGGGTAAGGGGATCGGCTACACCTTC.

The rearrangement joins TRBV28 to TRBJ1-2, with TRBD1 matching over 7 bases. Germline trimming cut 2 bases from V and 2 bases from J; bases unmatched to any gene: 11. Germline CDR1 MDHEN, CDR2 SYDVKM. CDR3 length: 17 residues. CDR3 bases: TGTGCCAGCAGTTTAGAGGGGGCACGGGGGCCCAACTATGGCTACACCTTC. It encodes CASSLEGARGPNYGYTF.

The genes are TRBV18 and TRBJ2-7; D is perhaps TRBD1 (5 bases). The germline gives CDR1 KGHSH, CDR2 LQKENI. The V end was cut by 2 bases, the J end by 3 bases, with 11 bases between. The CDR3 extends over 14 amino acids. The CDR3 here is CASSPRGPIYEQYF. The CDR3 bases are TGTGCCAGCTCACCAAGGGGTCCTATCTACGAGCAGTACTTC.

CDR3 in DNA: TGTGCCATCAGTGAGTCGACTAGCTGGAGCCCCAACACAGATACGCAGTATTTT. Its protein is CAISESTSWSPNTDTQYF. The chain couples TRBV10-3 to TRBJ2-3, with 7 positions matching TRBD2. CDR1 and CDR2 (germline): ENHRY, SYGVKD. Trimming took 0 bases from V and 2 from J; bases not matched to a gene: 11. The CDR3 has 18 amino acids.

CDR3 residues: CASSPGLAGVYYEQYF. The CDR3 DNA is TGTGCCAGTAGTCCAGGACTAGCGGGAGTGTACTACGAGCAGTACTTC. The chain couples TRBV19 to TRBJ2-7; 13 nucleotides line up with TRBD2. V lost 5 bases to trimming and J lost 3 bases; unmatched junction nucleotides: 7. CDR1 and CDR2 (germline): LNHDA, SQIVND (reference sequence). CDR3 length: 16 amino acids.

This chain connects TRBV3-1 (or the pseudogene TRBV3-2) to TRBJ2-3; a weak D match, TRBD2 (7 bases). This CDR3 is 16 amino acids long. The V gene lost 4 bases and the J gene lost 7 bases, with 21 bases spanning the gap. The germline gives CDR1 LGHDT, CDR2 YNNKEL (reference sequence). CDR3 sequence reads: CASSPRRGGVKNTQYF. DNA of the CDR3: TGTGCCAGCAGCCCTCGAAGGGGGGGCGTCAAAAATACGCAGTATTTT.

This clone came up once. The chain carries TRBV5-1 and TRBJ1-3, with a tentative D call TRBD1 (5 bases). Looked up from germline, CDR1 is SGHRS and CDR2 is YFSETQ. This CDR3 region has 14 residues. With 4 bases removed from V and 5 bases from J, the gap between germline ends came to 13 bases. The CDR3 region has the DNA TGCGCCAGCAGCCGAGAGGGGACGCGAAACACCATATATTTT. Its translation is CASSREGTRNTIYF.

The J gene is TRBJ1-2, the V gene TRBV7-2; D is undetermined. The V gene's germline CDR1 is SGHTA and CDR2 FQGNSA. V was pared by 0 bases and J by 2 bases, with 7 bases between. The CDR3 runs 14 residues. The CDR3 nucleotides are TGTGCCAGCAGCTTAGCGCATCAAAACTATGGCTACACCTTC. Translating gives CASSLAHQNYGYTF.

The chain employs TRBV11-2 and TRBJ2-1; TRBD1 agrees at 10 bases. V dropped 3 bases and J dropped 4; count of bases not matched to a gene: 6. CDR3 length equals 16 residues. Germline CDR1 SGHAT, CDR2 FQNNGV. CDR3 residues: CASSLDRDRGYNEQFF. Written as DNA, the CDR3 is TGTGCCAGCAGCTTGGACCGGGACAGGGGTTACAATGAGCAGTTCTTC.

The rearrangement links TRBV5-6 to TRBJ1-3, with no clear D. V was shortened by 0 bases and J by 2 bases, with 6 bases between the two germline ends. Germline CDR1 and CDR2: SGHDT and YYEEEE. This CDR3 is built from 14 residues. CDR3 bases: TGTGCCAGCAGCTTGGTCGGGACTGGAAACACCATATATTTT. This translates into CASSLVGTGNTIYF.

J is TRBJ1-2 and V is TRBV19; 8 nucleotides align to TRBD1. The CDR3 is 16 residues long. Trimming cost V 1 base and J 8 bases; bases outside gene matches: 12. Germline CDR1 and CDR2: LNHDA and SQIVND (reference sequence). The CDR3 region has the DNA TGTGCCAGTAGTATAGTAGGCGGCAGGGGGCGCGGAGGCTACACCTTC. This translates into CASSIVGGRGRGGYTF.

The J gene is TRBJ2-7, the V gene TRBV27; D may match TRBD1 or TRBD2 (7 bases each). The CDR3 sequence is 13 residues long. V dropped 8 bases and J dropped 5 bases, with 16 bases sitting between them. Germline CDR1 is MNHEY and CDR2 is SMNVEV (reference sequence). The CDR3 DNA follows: TGTGCCAGCCAGGGGGGAGGGAAGAACGAGCAGTACTTC. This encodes CASQGGGKNEQYF.

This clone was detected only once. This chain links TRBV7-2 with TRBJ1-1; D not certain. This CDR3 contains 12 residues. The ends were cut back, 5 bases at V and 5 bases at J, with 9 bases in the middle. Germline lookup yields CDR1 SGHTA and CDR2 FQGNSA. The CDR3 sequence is CASSRARTEAFF. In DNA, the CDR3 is TGTGCCAGCAGCCGAGCTAGAACTGAAGCTTTCTTT. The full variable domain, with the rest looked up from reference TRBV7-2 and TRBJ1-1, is GAGVSQSPSNKVTEKGKDVELRCDPISGHTALYWYRQSLGQGLEFLIYFQGNSAPDKSGLPSDRFSAERTGGSVSTLTIQRTQQEDSAVYLCASSRARTEAFFGQGTRLTVV.

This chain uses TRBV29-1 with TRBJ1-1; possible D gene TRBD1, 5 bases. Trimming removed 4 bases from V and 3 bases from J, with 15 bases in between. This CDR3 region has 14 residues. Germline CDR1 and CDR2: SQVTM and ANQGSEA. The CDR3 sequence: CSVGALGRDTEAFF. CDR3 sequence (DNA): TGCAGCGTTGGAGCGCTGGGCAGGGACACTGAAGCTTTCTTT.

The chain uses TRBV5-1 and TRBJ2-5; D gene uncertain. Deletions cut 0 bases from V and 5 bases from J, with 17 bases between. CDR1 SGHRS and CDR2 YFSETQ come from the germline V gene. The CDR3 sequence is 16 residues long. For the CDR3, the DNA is TGCGCCAGCAGCTTGGGGATAGCTCAAGAGGTGGAGACCCAGTACTTC. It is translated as CASSLGIAQEVETQYF.

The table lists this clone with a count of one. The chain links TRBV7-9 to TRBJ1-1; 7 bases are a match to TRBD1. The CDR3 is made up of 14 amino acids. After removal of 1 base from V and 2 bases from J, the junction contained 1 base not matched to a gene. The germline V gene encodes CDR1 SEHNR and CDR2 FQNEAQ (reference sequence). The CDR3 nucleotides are TGTGCCAGCAGCTTAGAGGGGGCTAACACTGAAGCTTTCTTT. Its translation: CASSLEGANTEAFF.

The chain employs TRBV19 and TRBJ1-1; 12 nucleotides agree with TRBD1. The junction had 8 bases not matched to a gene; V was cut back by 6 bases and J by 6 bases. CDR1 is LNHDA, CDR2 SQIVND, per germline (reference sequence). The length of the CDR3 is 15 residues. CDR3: CASRTGTGGVAEAFF. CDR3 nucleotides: TGTGCCAGTAGGACCGGGACAGGGGGCGTCGCTGAAGCTTTCTTT.

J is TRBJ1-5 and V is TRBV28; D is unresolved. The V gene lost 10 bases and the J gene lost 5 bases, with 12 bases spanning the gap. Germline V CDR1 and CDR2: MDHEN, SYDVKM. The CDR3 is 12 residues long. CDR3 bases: TGTGCCACCACTGTTACCCATCAGCCCCAGCATTTT. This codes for CATTVTHQPQHF.